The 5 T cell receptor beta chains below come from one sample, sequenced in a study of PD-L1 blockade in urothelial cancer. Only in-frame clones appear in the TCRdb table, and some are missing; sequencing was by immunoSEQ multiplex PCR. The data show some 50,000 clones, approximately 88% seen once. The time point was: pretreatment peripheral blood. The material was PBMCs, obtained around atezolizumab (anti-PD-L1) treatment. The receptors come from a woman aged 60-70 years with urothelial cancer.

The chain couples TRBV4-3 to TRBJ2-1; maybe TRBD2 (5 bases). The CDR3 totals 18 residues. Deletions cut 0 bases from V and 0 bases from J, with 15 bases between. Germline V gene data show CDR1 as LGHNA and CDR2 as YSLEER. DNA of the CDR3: TGCGCCAGCAGCCAAGAAGGGCTCGGGGTGAGCTCCTACAATGAGCAGTTCTTC. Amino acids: CASSQEGLGVSSYNEQFF.

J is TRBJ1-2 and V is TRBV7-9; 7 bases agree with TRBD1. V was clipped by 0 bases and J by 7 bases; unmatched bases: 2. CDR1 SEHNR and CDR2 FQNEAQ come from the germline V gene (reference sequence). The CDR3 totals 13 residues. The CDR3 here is CASSLAGTVGYTF. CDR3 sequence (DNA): TGTGCCAGCAGCTTAGCCGGGACAGTTGGCTACACCTTC.

The CDR3 spells CASSLSLAGGRKTDTQYF. CDR3 nucleotide sequence: TGTGCCAGCAGCTTATCACTAGCGGGGGGGCGTAAAACAGATACGCAGTATTTT. The rearrangement joins TRBV7-2 to TRBJ2-3; 13 nucleotides align to TRBD2. The J segment lost 3 bases and the V segment lost 2 bases, leaving 8 bases of the junction unmatched. The CDR3 spans 18 residues. Per the germline V gene, CDR1 is SGHTA and CDR2 is FQGNSA.

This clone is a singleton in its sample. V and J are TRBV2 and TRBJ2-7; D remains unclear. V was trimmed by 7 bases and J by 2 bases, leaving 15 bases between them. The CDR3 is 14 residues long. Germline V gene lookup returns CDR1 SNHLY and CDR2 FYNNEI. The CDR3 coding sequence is TGTGCCAGCAAAGAGACGGAGATTACCTACGAGCAGTACTTC. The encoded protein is CASKETEITYEQYF.

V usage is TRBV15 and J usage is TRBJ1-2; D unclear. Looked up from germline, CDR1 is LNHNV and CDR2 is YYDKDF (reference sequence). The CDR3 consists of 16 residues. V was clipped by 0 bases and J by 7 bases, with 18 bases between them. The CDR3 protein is CATSRDGGLGGSGYTF. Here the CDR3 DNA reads TGTGCCACCAGCAGAGATGGAGGCCTAGGCGGGTCTGGCTACACCTTC.